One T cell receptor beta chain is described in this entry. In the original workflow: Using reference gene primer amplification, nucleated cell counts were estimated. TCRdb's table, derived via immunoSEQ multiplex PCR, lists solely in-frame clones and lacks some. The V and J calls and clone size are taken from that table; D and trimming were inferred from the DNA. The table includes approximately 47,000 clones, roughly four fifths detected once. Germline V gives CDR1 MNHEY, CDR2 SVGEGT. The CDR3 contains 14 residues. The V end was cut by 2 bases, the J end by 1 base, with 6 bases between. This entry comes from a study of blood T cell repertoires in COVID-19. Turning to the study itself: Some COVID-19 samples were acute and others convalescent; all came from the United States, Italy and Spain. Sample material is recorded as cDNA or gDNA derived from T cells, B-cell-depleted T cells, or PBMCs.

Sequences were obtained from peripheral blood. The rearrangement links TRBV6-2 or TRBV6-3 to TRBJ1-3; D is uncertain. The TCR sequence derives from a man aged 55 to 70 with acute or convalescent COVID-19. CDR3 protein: CASSYAWSGNTIYF. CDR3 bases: TGTGCCAGCAGTTACGCGTGGTCTGGAAACACCATATATTTT.